A selection of T cell receptor beta chains follows, all from one sample in a study of cytomegalovirus exposure and HLA in healthy donors. Using immunoSEQ multiplex PCR, the repertoire was profiled, and TCRdb retains in-frame clones only, with some absent. Among approximately 88,000 clones listed, roughly three fifths were seen once. Sequenced: PBMCs. These TCRs come from a man between 60 and 70 years old in good health and CMV-seronegative. CDR3s include the opening cysteine and the closing phenylalanine or tryptophan. D genes are given only for firm matches.

TRBJ2-7 | TRBD2 | TRBV7-2 | CASSSGPASGKEQYF | TGTGCCAGCAGCTCGGGCCCAGCTAGCGGAAAAGAGCAGTACTTC
TRBJ1-2 | . | TRBV7-9 | CASSLAAYGYTF | TGTGCCAGCAGCTTAGCAGCTTATGGCTACACCTTC
TRBJ2-1 | . | TRBV11-2 | CASSLNGRGEQFF | TGTGCCAGCAGCTTAAACGGGAGAGGTGAGCAGTTCTTC
TRBJ2-5 | TRBD2 | TRBV7-6 | CASSPSFLGGQETQYF | TGTGCCAGCAGCCCATCATTCCTCGGGGGGCAAGAGACCCAGTACTTC
TRBJ1-4 | TRBD1 | TRBV9 | CASSVRPQGSNEKLFF | TGTGCCAGCAGCGTCCGTCCACAGGGGTCTAATGAAAAACTGTTTTTT
TRBJ2-1 | TRBD2 | TRBV10-1 | CASSPGLAGVGAYNEQFF | TGCGCCAGCAGCCCCGGGCTAGCGGGAGTCGGAGCCTACAATGAGCAGTTCTTC
TRBJ1-1 | . | TRBV27 | CASSFHRGSGNTEAFF | TGTGCCAGCAGTTTCCATCGGGGTTCCGGAAACACTGAAGCTTTCTTT
TRBJ1-4 | . | TRBV27 | CASSLSRGWGEKLFF | TGTGCCAGCAGTTTATCGCGAGGATGGGGCGAAAAACTGTTTTTT
TRBJ1-2 | . | TRBV27 | CASSHGAGQSGYTF | TGTGCCAGCAGCCATGGCGCAGGTCAGTCTGGCTACACCTTC
TRBJ1-1 | . | TRBV2 | CASSEAGGIGGLLTEAFF | TGTGCCAGCAGTGAAGCCGGGGGGATAGGGGGTTTGCTCACTGAAGCTTTCTTT